A single sample is the source of the 15 T cell receptor beta chains below, sequenced in a study of CD8 T cells in Susac syndrome. cDNA came from around 0.5 to 1 ug RNA primed by random hexamers. TCRdb reprocessed the immunoSEQ multiplex PCR reads via MiXCR and lists one record per CDR3 protein. The profile shows about 150,000 distinct CDR3 sequences, almost 96% of them singletons. Sequenced: CD4+ T cells from PBMCs. The source is a human donor with Susac syndrome.

The chain employs TRBV20-1 and TRBJ2-2; 7 bases agree with TRBD2. Unmatched junction bases numbered 10, after V lost 2 bases and J lost 7 bases. The CDR3 sequence is 15 residues long. Germline V gene lookup returns CDR1 DFQATT and CDR2 SNEGSKA (reference sequence). The CDR3 bases are TGCAGTGCTAGACCCAGCGGGGTAGAGGTCGGGGAGCTGTTTTTT. It specifies CSARPSGVEVGELFF.

This chain uses TRBV5-1 with TRBJ2-7; D is unclear. CDR1 is SGHRS, CDR2 YFSETQ, per germline. The V end lost 4 bases, the J end lost 6 bases, and 11 bases lay between the germline ends. The CDR3 is made up of 12 amino acids. As DNA, the CDR3 is TGCGCCAGCAGCATTGGAGAACGCGAGCAGTACTTC. Protein: CASSIGEREQYF.

The V call is TRBV29-1, the J call TRBJ1-2; TRBD1 might be the D (6 bases). This CDR3 comprises 14 residues. V was cut by 0 bases and J by 3 bases, with 11 bases left in between. CDR1 is SQVTM and CDR2 is ANQGSEA in the germline V gene. The CDR3 DNA is TGCAGCGTTGAAGATGTCAGGGGCGACTATGGCTACACCTTC. Residues: CSVEDVRGDYGYTF.

This chain uses TRBV25-1 with TRBJ1-2; D is undetermined. The CDR3 consists of 14 residues. The V end lost 1 base, the J end lost 4 bases, and 10 bases lay between the germline ends. Germline V gene lookup returns CDR1 MGHDK and CDR2 SYGVNS. Written as DNA, the CDR3 is TGTGCCAGCAGTGAATCCCCGGGGATCTATGGCTACACCTTC. Translation gives CASSESPGIYGYTF.

CDR3 coding DNA: TGTGCCAGCAGTGTTGACCAGAACACTGAAGCTTTCTTT. It translates to CASSVDQNTEAFF. The rearrangement joins TRBV6-4 to TRBJ1-1; D remains ambiguous. The CDR3 runs 13 residues. The germline CDR1 and CDR2 sequences are MRHNA and SNTAGT. Trimming pared 4 bases from V and 1 base from J, leaving 7 bases between.

The CDR3 sequence: CASSLDRGRMNEQFF. DNA for the CDR3: TGTGCCAGCAGCCTGGACAGGGGGCGGATGAATGAGCAGTTCTTC. J is TRBJ2-1 and V is TRBV5-6, with 11 bases identical to TRBD1. Germline V gene sequence: CDR1 SGHDT, CDR2 YYEEEE. V lost 4 bases to trimming and J lost 7 bases; unmatched junction nucleotides: 7. This CDR3 comprises 15 residues.

The rearrangement uses TRBV11-3 and TRBJ2-2; no clear D gene. The CDR3 length is 14 residues. CDR1 and CDR2 (germline): SGHNT, YENEEA. V was pared by 8 bases and J by 0 bases, with 10 bases between. The CDR3 bases are TGTGCCAGCTCCGGGCGCCCGAACACCGGGGAGCTGTTTTTT. Amino acids: CASSGRPNTGELFF.

The V and J genes are TRBV12-3 or TRBV12-4 and TRBJ2-7; possible D gene TRBD2, 6 bases. The CDR3 consists of 17 residues. Between the trimmed V and J ends, which lost 7 bases and 3 bases, there was a span of 25 bases. In DNA form, the CDR3 reads TGTGCCAGCACTCAATATTGGGGAGAACGGAGGGGCTACGAGCAGTACTTC. It codes for CASTQYWGERRGYEQYF.

The J gene is TRBJ2-7, the V gene TRBV28; D could derive from TRBD1 or TRBD2 (6 bases each). V gave up 6 bases and J gave up 4 bases, with 16 bases separating them. The germline CDR1 and CDR2 sequences are MDHEN and SYDVKM. The CDR3 covers 14 residues. The CDR3 here is CASRIGGREYEQYF. CDR3 nucleotide sequence: TGTGCCAGCAGGATAGGGGGGAGAGAGTACGAGCAGTACTTC.

This clonotype showed up just once. This chain links TRBV7-6 with TRBJ1-2, with D unresolved. CDR3 size: 14 residues. Germline CDR1 reads SGHVS; CDR2 reads FNYEAQ. V gave up 5 bases and J gave up 5 bases, with 15 bases separating them. This chain's CDR3 is CASSEIFVGYGYTF. CDR3 nucleotide sequence: TGTGCCAGCAGCGAAATATTCGTGGGGTATGGCTACACCTTC.

The gene calls are TRBV6-5 and TRBJ2-1, with 7 bases fitting TRBD1. CDR1 and CDR2 from the germline V gene are MNHEY and SVGAGI. CDR3 size: 15 residues. V dropped 2 bases and J dropped 4; count of bases not matched to a gene: 5. The CDR3 loop reads CASSYDSTGYNEQFF. The DNA for the CDR3 is TGTGCCAGCAGTTACGATTCGACAGGGTACAATGAGCAGTTCTTC.

The gene calls are TRBV11-2 and TRBJ2-2, with a tentative D call TRBD1 (6 bases). The CDR3 runs 15 residues. The germline gives CDR1 SGHAT, CDR2 FQNNGV. The ends were cut back, 5 bases at V and 1 base at J, with 11 bases in the middle. The CDR3 DNA reads TGTGCCAGCAGCCAAGGGGGACAGAACACCGGGGAGCTGTTTTTT. This encodes CASSQGGQNTGELFF.

CDR3 DNA sequence: TGTGCCACCAGTGAAACGGGACTAGCGGGGTTGAATGAGCAGTTCTTC. Its protein product is CATSETGLAGLNEQFF. This chain joins TRBV24-1 and TRBJ2-1; 13 bases line up with TRBD2. Germline CDR1 is KGHDR and CDR2 is SFDVKD. This CDR3 has 16 residues. V lost 4 bases and J lost 7; bases outside the gene matches: 6.

This rearrangement joins TRBV20-1 to TRBJ2-7; D is unclear. With 1 base removed from V and 7 bases from J, the gap between germline ends came to 8 bases. This CDR3 has 11 residues. Germline V gives CDR1 DFQATT, CDR2 SNEGSKA (reference sequence). The CDR3 DNA sequence: TGCAGTGCTAGAGTTGACCGGGAGCAGTACTTC. Its protein product is CSARVDREQYF.

The V gene is TRBV20-1, the J gene TRBJ2-2; unclear D gene. The V and J ends lost 3 bases and 2 bases respectively, with 7 bases between them. The CDR3 runs to 13 residues. Germline CDR1 and CDR2: DFQATT and SNEGSKA (reference sequence). CDR3 sequence: CSASQTNTGELFF. In DNA form, the CDR3 reads TGCAGTGCTAGTCAGACTAACACCGGGGAGCTGTTTTTT.